Detailed here is one T cell receptor beta chain. CDR1 SGHVS and CDR2 FNYEAQ come from the germline V gene. V gave up 2 bases and J gave up 9 bases; unmatched junction bases: 10. This CDR3 comprises 16 residues. These data originate in a study of blood T cell repertoires in COVID-19. Study-level background: Material from acute and convalescent COVID-19 was sourced from the United States, Italy and Spain.

Study processing details: For nucleated cells, counts were estimated from reference gene primer amplification. Clones were sequenced by immunoSEQ multiplex PCR, and TCRdb holds only the in-frame ones, with some missing. D and trimming come from the DNA, and the V and J calls and clone size come from that table. The data contain approximately 16,000 clones, around 92% of them singletons. Sequenced input: peripheral blood. The chain is built from TRBV7-6 and TRBJ1-6; TRBD1 matches 7 bases. This clonotype was sampled from a human donor in a cohort sampled during active COVID-19. CDR3 region: CASSLYGQGGISPLHF. Here the CDR3 DNA reads TGTGCCAGCAGCTTATACGGGCAGGGGGGCATTTCACCCCTCCACTTT. The variable domain in full, with the rest retrieved from reference TRBV7-6 and TRBJ1-6, is GAGVSQSPRYKVTKRGQDVALRCDPISGHVSLYWYRQALGQGPEFLTYFNYEAQQDKSGLPNDRFSAERPEGSISTLTIQRTEQRDSAMYRCASSLYGQGGISPLHFGNGTRLTVT.